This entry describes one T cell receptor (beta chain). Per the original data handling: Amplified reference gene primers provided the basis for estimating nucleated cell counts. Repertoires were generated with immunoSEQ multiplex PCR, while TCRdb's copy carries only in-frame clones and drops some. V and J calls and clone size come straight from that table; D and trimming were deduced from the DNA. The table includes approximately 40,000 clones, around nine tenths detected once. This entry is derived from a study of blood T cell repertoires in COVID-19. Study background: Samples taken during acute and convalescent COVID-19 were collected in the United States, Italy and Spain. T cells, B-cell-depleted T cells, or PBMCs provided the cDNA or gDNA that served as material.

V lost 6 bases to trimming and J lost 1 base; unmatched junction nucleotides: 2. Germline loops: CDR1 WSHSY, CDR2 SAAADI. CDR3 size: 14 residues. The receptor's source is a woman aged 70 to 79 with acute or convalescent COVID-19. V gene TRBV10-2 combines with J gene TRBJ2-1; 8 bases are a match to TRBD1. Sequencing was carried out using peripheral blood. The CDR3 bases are TGCGCCAGCAGGGACAGGGTGTCCTACAATGAGCAGTTCTTC. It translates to CASRDRVSYNEQFF.